Each of the 21 T cell receptor beta chains below was sequenced from the same sample in a study of tumor-infiltrating lymphocytes in oesophageal squamous cell carcinoma. TCRdb processed the PCR reads anew with MiXCR; each CDR3 protein has one entry. The table shows some 21,000 distinct CDR3 sequences, with more than 30% occurring only once. Sequenced material: esophageal tumor tissue. These receptors were taken from a male donor with esophageal squamous cell carcinoma.

The chain uses TRBV6-4 and TRBJ2-1, with 9 bases that match TRBD2. The germline V gene has CDR1 MRHNA and CDR2 SNTAGT. The V segment lost 5 bases and the J segment 9 bases; nucleotides outside the gene matches: 11. The CDR3 length is 15 residues. CDR3 in DNA: TGTGCCAGCAGTCCCGCGATGGGACTAGCTGGTGAGCAGTTCTTC. It yields the protein CASSPAMGLAGEQFF.

This clonotype came up many times. The chain links TRBV12-3 or TRBV12-4 to TRBJ2-5; 7 bases match TRBD1. The CDR3 length is 14 residues. The ends lost 7 bases at V and 4 bases at J; junction bases unmatched: 9. The CDR3 loop is CASTQQGSVETQYF. CDR3 sequence (DNA): TGTGCCAGCACTCAACAGGGGTCGGTAGAGACCCAGTACTTC.

In the case of this clonotype: A junction boundary mismatches the germline segment, possibly from a read error. The V gene is TRBV11-2, the J gene TRBJ2-4; D remains unclear. CDR1 is SGHAT, CDR2 FQNNGV, per germline. This CDR3 spans 14 amino acids. The CDR3: CASSLVGNNSPLHF. CDR3 nucleotides: TGTGCCAGCAGCTTAGTCGGAAATAATTCACCCCTCCACTTC.

The table lists this clonotype with many counts. The CDR3 DNA is TGTGCCAGCAGTTTAGCTTCAGCGGCCGAGCAGTACTTC. Translating gives CASSLASAAEQYF. The chain links TRBV28 to TRBJ2-7, with D perhaps matching TRBD2 (5 bases). Between the trimmed V and J ends, which lost 2 bases and 6 bases, there was a span of 11 bases. The CDR3 consists of 13 residues. Germline V gene data show CDR1 as MDHEN and CDR2 as SYDVKM.

The count of this clonotype is one. The CDR3: CASNSMTGSNSPLHF. The CDR3 region has the DNA TGTGCCAGCAACTCGATGACAGGGAGCAATTCACCCCTCCACTTT. This chain links TRBV7-2 with TRBJ1-6, with 7 bases that match TRBD1. The V gene's germline CDR1 is SGHTA and CDR2 FQGNSA. Trimming at V came to 7 bases and at J to 7 bases, leaving 10 bases not matched to a gene. This CDR3 has 15 residues.

The table lists this clonotype with many counts. The chain recombines TRBV4-2 with TRBJ2-7; D unclear. The germline gives CDR1 LGHNA, CDR2 YNFKEQ. This CDR3 has 13 amino acids. V was clipped by 1 base and J by 0 bases, with 4 bases between them. The CDR3 loop reads CASSQGISYEQYF. The CDR3 DNA reads as TGTGCCAGCAGCCAAGGAATCTCCTACGAGCAGTACTTC.

This rearrangement joins TRBV7-4 to TRBJ2-5; possible D gene TRBD2, 6 bases. The J call is doubtful: the DNA matches TRBJ2-7 better. Germline-derived CDR1 and CDR2 are SGHVT and SQSDAQ. CDR3 length: 15 amino acids. The CDR3 DNA follows: TGTGCCAGCAGCTACCTGGGCGGGAACTCCTACGAGCAGTACTTC. Amino acid sequence: CASSYLGGNSYEQYF.

Comments on this clonotype: This clone may be a read error of a much larger clone one base away. V gene TRBV5-6 combines with J gene TRBJ2-4, with D possibly being TRBD1 (5 bases). The end of the DNA aligns better with TRBJ2-1, so the J call may be wrong. Looked up from germline, CDR1 is SGHDT and CDR2 is YYEEEE. The CDR3 has 14 amino acids. CDR3 amino acids: CASSLRGRVHEQFF. Written as DNA, the CDR3 is TGTGCCAGCAGCTTGAGGGGCAGGGTACACGAGCAGTTCTTC.

This clonotype was counted between two and nine times. The V call is TRBV12-3 or TRBV12-4, the J call TRBJ2-7, with 7 bases fitting TRBD1. Losses at the gene ends were 5 bases for V and 3 bases for J; bases not matched to a gene: 7. This CDR3 comprises 14 residues. The CDR3 DNA reads TGTGCCAGCAGTCTATACAGGGGCCTCTACGAGCAGTACTTC. Its translation: CASSLYRGLYEQYF.

This clonotype was recorded many times. Given a much more abundant clone one base away, this may be a read error. The chain has TRBV12-3 or TRBV12-4 and TRBJ2-5, with a weak D call TRBD2 (7 bases). This CDR3 spans 15 amino acids. V dropped 0 bases and J dropped 11 bases, with 19 bases sitting between them. The CDR3, as DNA: TGTGCCAGCAGTTTAGCGGGGGGGCCACTTAATGAGCAGTACTTC. Encoded protein: CASSLAGGPLNEQYF.

The CDR3 sequence is CASSPGLPLGIQYF. The CDR3 DNA is TGTGCCAGCAGCCCGGGTTTGCCTTTGGGCATTCAGTACTTC. The chain is built from TRBV7-6 and TRBJ2-5; D is undetermined. TRBJ2-4 explains the end of the DNA better; the J call may be wrong. Germline V lookup: CDR1 SGHVS, CDR2 FNYEAQ. The CDR3 is 14 residues long.

With respect to this clonotype: Lacking the conserved final phenylalanine or tryptophan, this CDR3 likely reflects a read error. It is unclear where the CDR3 begins or ends on the DNA, so no DNA is shown, and the CDR3 is as TCRdb lists it. J is TRBJ2-7 and V is TRBV11-2; the table gives TRBD1 as D, unverified against the DNA. Germline loops: CDR1 SGHAT, CDR2 FQNNGV. The CDR3 spans 15 residues, counting both ends. CDR3 in amino acids: CASSLDRTGGYTFGS.

This clonotype rates as medium-sized. The V and J genes are TRBV4-1 and TRBJ2-6; 8 nucleotides align to TRBD1. V shed 4 bases, J shed 1 base, and the junction held 9 bases outside the gene matches. The germline CDR1 and CDR2 sequences are MGHRA and YSYEKL. The CDR3 runs to 18 residues. In DNA, the CDR3 is TGCGCCAGCAGCCTACAACCGGGACAGGTATCTGGGGCCAACGTCCTGACTTTC. It yields the protein CASSLQPGQVSGANVLTF.

To note about this clonotype: The junction shows a germline mismatch at one end, possibly a read error. The rearrangement links TRBV7-2 to TRBJ2-6; maybe TRBD2 (5 bases). Per the germline V gene, CDR1 is SGHTA and CDR2 is FQGNSA. The CDR3 covers 15 residues. CDR3 in amino acids: CASSLLSVGFGEKYF. CDR3 coding DNA: TGTGCCAGCAGCTTACTGTCGGTTGGCTTTGGGGAGAAGTACTTC.

The chain couples TRBV2 to TRBJ1-1; TRBD2 agrees at 11 bases. The J call is uncertain, as TRBJ2-2 better fits the DNA end. Germline CDR1 and CDR2: SNHLY and FYNNEI. The CDR3 sequence is 14 residues long. The CDR3 spells CASGLAGGVGELFF. The CDR3 coding sequence is TGTGCCAGCGGATTAGCGGGAGGGGTCGGGGAGCTGTTTTTT.

The chain links TRBV27 to TRBJ2-4; unclear D gene. The tail of the sequence fits TRBJ2-5 better, so the J call may be wrong. Germline V CDR1 and CDR2: MNHEY, SMNVEV (reference sequence). CDR3 length: 13 residues. The CDR3 nucleotides are TGTGCCAGCACCAGGACCCCTACGGAGACCCAGTACTTC. Protein: CASTRTPTETQYF.

The V gene is TRBV7-3, the J gene TRBJ2-1; D uncertain. V was trimmed by 1 base and J by 4 bases, leaving 11 bases between them. The CDR3 is 15 residues long. Germline CDR1 SGHTA, CDR2 FQGTGA. CDR3 nucleotides: TGTGCCAGCAGCTTAAACCCCGGACCATACAATGAGCAGTTCTTC. Translating gives CASSLNPGPYNEQFF.

This clonotype was seen only a few times. The chain uses TRBV7-4 and TRBJ2-3; D is uncertain. Germline-derived CDR1 and CDR2 are SGHVT and SQSDAQ. V was pared by 0 bases and J by 3 bases, with 7 bases between. The CDR3 runs to 14 residues. The CDR3 loop is CASSLAANTDTQYF. CDR3 sequence (DNA): TGTGCCAGCAGCTTAGCGGCAAATACAGATACGCAGTATTTT.

This chain joins TRBV20-1 and TRBJ2-1; TRBD2 matches 10 bases. The CDR3 is 13 residues long. Germline V gene data show CDR1 as DFQATT and CDR2 as SNEGSKA (reference sequence). J gave up 4 bases and V 5 bases, and 2 bases lay outside the gene matches. CDR3 sequence reads: CSARTSGYNEQFF. The CDR3 region has the DNA TGCAGTGCTCGGACTAGCGGTTACAATGAGCAGTTCTTC.

The sample holds many counts of this clonotype. The chain couples TRBV21-1 to TRBJ2-7; TRBD1, the table's D call, was not compared with the DNA. TRBV21-1 is a listed pseudogene. The CDR3 sequence is 12 residues long. CDR3 coding DNA: TGTGCCAGCTTACAGGCGGGCCACGAGCAGTACTTC. Translation gives CASLQAGHEQYF.

About this clonotype: A read error may be the cause here, since a much bigger clone is one base away. This chain connects TRBV11-2 to TRBJ2-5; a possible D gene is TRBD2 (5 bases). Germline CDR1 reads SGHAT; CDR2 reads FQNNGV. This CDR3 is 13 amino acids long. Trimming left V 3 bases short and J 11 bases short, with 16 bases between. DNA for the CDR3: TGTGCCAGCAGCTTGGGCGGGTACAATGAGCAGTACTTC. This encodes CASSLGGYNEQYF.